The clone carrying this TCR beta chain has ten or more counts. This sample was taken from a study of regulatory T cells in long-lasting Graves disease. CDR1 DFQATT and CDR2 SNEGSKA come from the germline V gene (reference sequence). Germline trimming cut 3 bases from V and 4 bases from J; bases unmatched to any gene: 9. This CDR3 is built from 16 residues. Arm-PCR of CDR3 regions with iRepertoire HTBI primers generated TCR beta libraries. In TCRdb, the multiplex PCR reads were re-called with MiXCR into one record per CDR3 protein. Among about 540,000 distinct CDR3 sequences listed, 13% were seen once. The time point here: newly diagnosed GD, antithyroid drugs for less than 3 months. Making the TCR library involved RNA that had been extracted from PBMCs. These data also featured in a second study, about T cells in Graves' hyperthyroidism and ophthalmopathy.

The rearrangement uses TRBV20-1 and TRBJ2-5, with 12 positions matching TRBD2. This sequence originates from a man aged 30-40 years with Graves disease. The material sequenced was peripheral blood mononuclear cells (PBMCs), taken at new diagnosis, from a patient treated with antithyroid drugs. CDR3 nucleotides: TGCAGTGCTAGTCCCCTAGCGGGAGGGCCCAGAGAGACCCAGTACTTC. Translation: CSASPLAGGPRETQYF.